The 6 T cell receptor beta chains reported below all come from one sample, sequenced in a study of T cells in localized non-small cell lung cancer (dated by TCRdb to 2018 to 2021). Libraries were built with the immunoSEQ multiplex PCR assay. TCRdb holds this immuneACCESS table with in-frame rearrangements only. Some clones are missing; in checked studies, unresolved V genes explain under half, and the rest has no known cause. The table for this sample lists 86,000 or so clones; about 83% of them were counted only once. Over 2.5% of the sample lies in the top ten. The sample here was peripheral blood, taken before any cancer treatment. The receptors derive from a man between 40 and 75 years old with stage I lung adenocarcinoma.

The chain joins TRBV9 to TRBJ2-7; D gene uncertain. This CDR3 contains 16 residues. V was cut by 3 bases and J by 7 bases, with 23 bases left in between. The V gene's germline CDR1 is SGDLS and CDR2 YYNGEE. The CDR3 coding sequence is TGTGCCAGCAGCGGGGGAACAGCTCCGGGCGTTTGGGAGCAGTACTTC. Its translation is CASSGGTAPGVWEQYF.

This clone occurred once. The V gene is TRBV30, the J gene TRBJ2-7, with D perhaps TRBD2 (6 bases). V was trimmed by 0 bases and J by 4 bases, leaving 13 bases between them. The CDR3 is 14 residues long. CDR1 and CDR2 (germline): GTSNPN, SVGIG (reference sequence). The CDR3 sequence is CAWSVPPGGYEQYF. CDR3 DNA sequence: TGTGCCTGGAGTGTACCTCCCGGGGGTTACGAGCAGTACTTC.

V usage is TRBV19 and J usage is TRBJ1-1, with 7 positions matching TRBD1. V gave up 10 bases and J gave up 8 bases; unmatched junction bases: 7. Per germline, CDR1 LNHDA and CDR2 SQIVND (reference sequence). The CDR3 has 11 amino acids. CDR3 region: CATKGASEAFF. CDR3 coding DNA: TGTGCCACGAAGGGGGCTTCAGAAGCTTTCTTT. The full variable domain, completed using reference TRBV19 and TRBJ1-1, is DGGITQSPKYLFRKEGQNVTLSCEQNLNHDAMYWYRQDPGQGLRLIYYSQIVNDFQKGDIAEGYSVSREKKESFPLTVTSAQKNPTAFYLCATKGASEAFFGQGTRLTVV.

The gene calls are TRBV18 and TRBJ1-1, with TRBD1 matching over 11 bases. The CDR3 is 15 amino acids. The germline V gene encodes CDR1 KGHSH and CDR2 LQKENI. J was trimmed by 4 bases and V by 2 bases; bases with no gene match: 3. The CDR3 DNA follows: TGTGCCAGCTCACCAAGGACAGGGGGCGGCACTGAAGCTTTCTTT. Amino acids: CASSPRTGGGTEAFF.

V and J are TRBV7-9 and TRBJ1-1; D gene uncertain. The CDR3 consists of 13 residues. Trimming left V 5 bases short and J 2 bases short, with 9 bases between. CDR1 and CDR2 (germline): SEHNR, FQNEAQ (reference sequence). CDR3 DNA: TGTGCCAGCAGCCCGCGACACAACACTGAAGCTTTCTTT. It specifies CASSPRHNTEAFF. Full variable domain (remainder filled in from reference TRBV7-9 and TRBJ1-1): DTGVSQNPRHKITKRGQNVTFRCDPISEHNRLYWYRQTLGQGPEFLTYFQNEAQLEKSRLLSDRFSAERPKGSFSTLEIQRTEQGDSAMYLCASSPRHNTEAFFGQGTRLTVV.

The rearrangement joins TRBV2 to TRBJ2-5; D is perhaps TRBD2 (5 bases). This CDR3 region has 11 residues. Trimming shortened V by 6 bases and J by 4 bases, and 6 bases separated the two germline ends. CDR1 and CDR2 from the germline V gene are SNHLY and FYNNEI. CDR3 DNA sequence: TGTGCCAGCAGAGGAGGAGAGACCCAGTACTTC. Protein sequence: CASRGGETQYF.